These 23 T cell receptor beta chains share one sample of origin, sequenced in a study of T-cell memory formation after mild COVID-19. From the 5' RACE reads, TCRdb called clonotypes with MiXCR, one entry per CDR3 protein. Of about 140,000 distinct CDR3 sequences in the sample, 13% to 15% were seen once. The sample comprised PBMCs or a T cell subset sorted from them (not recorded which). The receptors originated from an adult woman who had mild COVID-19 (a few samples of this study predate the infection). Cell type and time point are not known.

The chain joins TRBV4-1 to TRBJ1-1; no definite D call. This CDR3 is built from 13 residues. Looked up from germline, CDR1 is MGHRA and CDR2 is YSYEKL. Trimming took 1 base from V and 7 from J, leaving 10 bases between them. The CDR3 loop reads CASSQAPGFEAFF. In DNA form, the CDR3 reads TGCGCCAGCAGCCAAGCCCCGGGATTTGAAGCTTTCTTT.

Ten or more counts support this clonotype. CDR3 in amino acids: CASSFRQDSNTEAFF. Here the CDR3 DNA reads TGCGCCAGCAGCTTCAGACAGGATTCGAACACTGAAGCTTTCTTT. This chain joins TRBV5-1 and TRBJ1-1; maybe TRBD1 (6 bases). The CDR3 loop spans 15 amino acids. The V gene lost 2 bases and the J gene lost 1 base, with 12 bases spanning the gap. The germline V gene has CDR1 SGHRS and CDR2 YFSETQ.

This chain's CDR3 is CASTTSGTGELFF. Here the CDR3 DNA reads TGTGCCAGCACCACTAGCGGAACCGGGGAGCTGTTTTTT. The chain employs TRBV6-5 and TRBJ2-2; 8 nucleotides align to TRBD2. V was clipped by 7 bases and J by 5 bases; unmatched bases: 3. The germline V gene encodes CDR1 MNHEY and CDR2 SVGAGI. This CDR3 has 13 amino acids.

This chain uses TRBV27 with TRBJ2-5; 9 nucleotides line up with TRBD1. The J segment lost 0 bases and the V segment lost 5 bases, leaving 7 bases of the junction unmatched. CDR1 and CDR2 from the germline V gene are MNHEY and SMNVEV (reference sequence). The CDR3 has 16 amino acids. CDR3 loop: CASSPGQGLYQETQYF. The CDR3 coding sequence is TGTGCCAGCAGTCCGGGACAGGGCCTGTACCAAGAGACCCAGTACTTC.

The chain carries TRBV24-1 and TRBJ2-1; D gene unclear. CDR3 size: 15 residues. Trimming shortened V by 4 bases and J by 6 bases, and 15 bases separated the two germline ends. Germline loops: CDR1 KGHDR, CDR2 SFDVKD. The CDR3 spells CATSDPERRANEQFF. CDR3 in DNA: TGTGCCACCAGTGACCCCGAGCGAAGGGCCAATGAGCAGTTCTTC.

This clonotype has just a few counts. The rearrangement joins TRBV19 to TRBJ2-7; 10 bases agree with TRBD1. The CDR3 extends over 13 amino acids. V was clipped by 5 bases and J by 7 bases; unmatched bases: 5. Germline-derived CDR1 and CDR2 are LNHDA and SQIVND (reference sequence). DNA of the CDR3: TGTGCCAGTAGTGTGGACAGGGGGAGGGAGCAGTACTTC. Translation gives CASSVDRGREQYF.

This clonotype was seen a handful of times. The chain uses TRBV4-1 and TRBJ2-1; 8 nucleotides agree with TRBD1. Germline values: CDR1 MGHRA, CDR2 YSYEKL. Unmatched junction bases numbered 5, after V lost 4 bases and J lost 0 bases. The CDR3 contains 16 residues. DNA for the CDR3: TGCGCCAGCAGCCTTTGGACAGGGAGCTCCTACAATGAGCAGTTCTTC. Protein sequence: CASSLWTGSSYNEQFF.

This sequence joins TRBV5-1 and TRBJ1-2, with D perhaps matching TRBD1 (5 bases). Germline CDR1 and CDR2: SGHRS and YFSETQ. CDR3 size: 13 residues. V gave up 3 bases and J gave up 5 bases, with 11 bases separating them. The CDR3: CASSSGADYGYTF. In DNA, the CDR3 is TGCGCCAGCAGCTCCGGGGCGGATTATGGCTACACCTTC. Full variable domain (outside the CDR3, taken from reference TRBV5-1 and TRBJ1-2): KAGVTQTPRYLIKTRGQQVTLSCSPISGHRSVSWYQQTPGQGLQFLFEYFSETQRNKGNFPGRFSGRQFSNSRSEMNVSTLELGDSALYLCASSSGADYGYTFGSGTRLTVV.

The CDR3 reads CASSESLAGPGELFF. The CDR3 region has the DNA TGTGCCAGCAGTGAATCTCTAGCGGGACCGGGGGAGCTGTTTTTT. The J gene is TRBJ2-2, the V gene TRBV2, with 9 positions matching TRBD2. CDR3 length: 15 amino acids. Germline V gives CDR1 SNHLY, CDR2 FYNNEI. V shed 2 bases, J shed 8 bases, and the junction held 6 bases outside the gene matches.

This clonotype was picked up a small number of times. The chain links TRBV20-1 to TRBJ2-2; D gene uncertain. The germline gives CDR1 DFQATT, CDR2 SNEGSKA (reference sequence). Trimming pared 8 bases from V and 8 bases from J, leaving 15 bases between. This CDR3 is built from 12 residues. The DNA for the CDR3 is TGCAGTCCCCAGCTAAGGCCGGGGGAGCTGTTTTTT. Its protein product is CSPQLRPGELFF.

The rearrangement joins TRBV5-1 to TRBJ2-3, with a weak D call TRBD2 (5 bases). Per germline, CDR1 SGHRS and CDR2 YFSETQ. V lost 2 bases to trimming and J lost 1 base, with 14 bases between them. This CDR3 spans 16 amino acids. The CDR3, as DNA: TGCGCCAGCAGCTTAGAAACTAGACAAGGCACAGATACGCAGTATTTT. This sequence encodes CASSLETRQGTDTQYF.

This clonotype has only a few counts. V and J are TRBV5-1 and TRBJ2-2, with 8 bases identical to TRBD2. Germline V gives CDR1 SGHRS, CDR2 YFSETQ. Trimming cost V 4 bases and J 0 bases; bases outside gene matches: 11. CDR3 length: 18 amino acids. CDR3 residues: CASSPLTLAEANTGELFF. In nucleotides, the CDR3 is TGCGCCAGCAGCCCGTTGACACTAGCGGAGGCGAACACCGGGGAGCTGTTTTTT.

This clonotype turned up a few times. The chain recombines TRBV6-1 with TRBJ1-2, with TRBD1 identical over 8 bases. Germline assignment: CDR1 MNHNS and CDR2 SASEGT. Trimming at V came to 6 bases and at J to 4 bases, leaving 4 bases not matched to a gene. CDR3 size: 13 residues. The CDR3 reads CASRGQGTYGYTF. The CDR3 DNA reads as TGTGCCAGCAGAGGACAGGGTACCTATGGCTACACCTTC.

This clonotype was seen a few times. This chain links TRBV30 with TRBJ1-1; D is possibly TRBD1 (6 bases). The V end was cut by 3 bases, the J end by 6 bases, with 11 bases between. This CDR3 is 12 amino acids long. Germline CDR1 is GTSNPN and CDR2 is SVGIG (reference sequence). CDR3 coding DNA: TGTGCCTGGAGCATACAGGGCGCTGAAGCTTTCTTT. This gives the protein CAWSIQGAEAFF.

This clonotype was counted only a few times. The rearrangement joins TRBV24-1 to TRBJ2-2; D gene uncertain. This CDR3 is 12 amino acids long. The germline gives CDR1 KGHDR, CDR2 SFDVKD. V lost 5 bases to trimming and J lost 4 bases, with 4 bases between them. The CDR3 DNA reads as TGTGCCACCAGTGGGACCACCGGGGAGCTGTTTTTT. This translates into CATSGTTGELFF.

This clonotype was picked up a small number of times. The chain has TRBV7-9 and TRBJ2-3; the D gene is possibly TRBD1 (6 bases). Deletions cut 5 bases from V and 2 bases from J, with 17 bases between. From germline, CDR1 is SEHNR and CDR2 FQNEAQ (reference sequence). The CDR3 has 16 residues. CDR3 in amino acids: CASSPRQDWVTDTQYF. As DNA, the CDR3 is TGTGCCAGCAGCCCCCGACAGGACTGGGTCACAGATACGCAGTATTTT.

This clonotype was picked up a small number of times. The genes are TRBV4-3 and TRBJ2-5; possible D gene TRBD1, 5 bases. The CDR3 is 15 residues long. V lost 0 bases and J lost 4, with 12 bases in between. CDR1 and CDR2 from the germline V gene are LGHNA and YSLEER. CDR3 DNA sequence: TGCGCCAGCAGCCAAGATGTGGGGCCCAGAGAGACCCAGTACTTC. This gives the protein CASSQDVGPRETQYF.

There are a few counts of this clonotype. The chain links TRBV7-9 to TRBJ1-1; 8 positions agree with TRBD1. Germline CDR1 is SEHNR and CDR2 is FQNEAQ (reference sequence). V trimming: 5 bases; J trimming: 0 bases; junction bases outside the gene matches: 5. CDR3 size: 15 residues. In DNA, the CDR3 is TGTGCCAGCAGCCAGACAGGGGACCTGAACACTGAAGCTTTCTTT. It translates to CASSQTGDLNTEAFF. The full variable domain, its missing parts supplied by reference TRBV7-9 and TRBJ1-1, is DTGVSQNPRHKITKRGQNVTFRCDPISEHNRLYWYRQTLGQGPEFLTYFQNEAQLEKSRLLSDRFSAERPKGSFSTLEIQRTEQGDSAMYLCASSQTGDLNTEAFFGQGTRLTVV.

This rearrangement joins TRBV6-5 to TRBJ2-7; 7 positions match TRBD1. J lost 9 bases, V lost 6 bases, and 14 bases had no gene match. Germline V gene sequence: CDR1 MNHEY, CDR2 SVGAGI. This CDR3 is built from 14 residues. The CDR3 DNA is TGTGCCAGCAGGTCCGGGACAGTTGACGTTAGGCAGTACTTC. Translated: CASRSGTVDVRQYF.

This clonotype has at least ten counts. The rearrangement links TRBV7-9 to TRBJ2-3; D remains ambiguous. Trimming took off 1 base at V and 0 bases at J, with 5 bases between the two ends. The CDR3 sequence is 14 residues long. Germline CDR1 reads SEHNR; CDR2 reads FQNEAQ (reference sequence). The DNA of the CDR3 is TGTGCCAGCAGCTTAGTGGCTAGCACAGATACGCAGTATTTT. Residues: CASSLVASTDTQYF.

This clonotype was counted a few times. The J gene is TRBJ2-7, the V gene TRBV5-1, with 7 positions matching TRBD1. The V gene end was trimmed by 5 bases and the J gene end by 0 bases; junction bases not matched to a gene: 11. The CDR3 consists of 16 residues. Germline-derived CDR1 and CDR2 are SGHRS and YFSETQ. The CDR3 region is CASSLDRERVSYEQYF. DNA for the CDR3: TGCGCCAGCAGTCTCGACAGGGAGCGAGTCTCCTACGAGCAGTACTTC.

The chain couples TRBV21-1 to TRBJ2-5; the table's D call, TRBD2, was not checked against the DNA. TRBV21-1 has pseudogene status. The CDR3 totals 16 residues. CDR3 sequence (DNA): TGTGCCAGCACCCGAAAGCAGCAGGGCCAGGGAGAGACCCAGTACTTC. Amino acid sequence: CASTRKQQGQGETQYF.

This clonotype appeared a few times. V gene TRBV5-1 combines with J gene TRBJ1-1; D may be TRBD1 (6 bases). Trimming left V 0 bases short and J 4 bases short, with 10 bases between. The germline CDR1 and CDR2 sequences are SGHRS and YFSETQ. The CDR3 length is 14 residues. The CDR3 bases are TGCGCCAGCAGCTTGGTAACGACAGGCACTGAAGCTTTCTTT. This translates into CASSLVTTGTEAFF.